These T cell receptor beta chains were read from a single sample in a study of blood T cell repertoires in COVID-19. TCRdb's table, derived via immunoSEQ multiplex PCR, lists solely in-frame clones and lacks some. The sample shows 200,000 to 250,000 clones, nearly 90% of them seen only once. The sample was peripheral blood. The source is a man aged 18 to 29 with active or convalescent COVID-19. CDR3s include the opening cysteine and the closing phenylalanine or tryptophan. D genes are given only for firm matches. For some rows the clone size is stated as once, few or many, or as a class when expanded; others skip it.

d_call	v_call	clone_size	cdr3_length	j_call	cdr3_nt	cdr3_aa
TRBD1	TRBV13	NA	15	TRBJ2-7	TGTGCCAGCAGCATGCGGCGACAGGGGGAGTTAGAGCAGTACTTC	CASSMRRQGELEQYF
NA	TRBV10-2	NA	12	TRBJ2-7	TGCGCCAGCTTAGGGAGCTCCTACGAGCAGTACTTC	CASLGSSYEQYF
TRBD2	TRBV27	NA	15	TRBJ2-5	TGTGCCAGCAGACTAGCGGGGGGGCACCAAGAGACCCAGTACTTC	CASRLAGGHQETQYF
NA	TRBV18	NA	14	TRBJ1-1	TGTGCCAGCTCAATGACCATCCGGGACTATGAAGCTTTCTTT	CASSMTIRDYEAFF
TRBD2	TRBV9	NA	16	TRBJ2-5	TGTGCCAGCAGCGTAGATGGCGGGGGGTACCAAGAGACCCAGTACTTC	CASSVDGGGYQETQYF
NA	TRBV3-1/TRBV3-2	NA	13	TRBJ1-1	TGTGCCAGCAGCCAAGTGAAGGGGACTGAAGCTTTCTTT	CASSQVKGTEAFF
TRBD1	TRBV10-3	NA	13	TRBJ1-1	TGTGCCATCAGCCTGGGACAGGGGGATGAAGCTTTCTTT	CAISLGQGDEAFF
TRBD1	TRBV12-3/TRBV12-4	NA	13	TRBJ1-4	TGTGCCAGCAGTTACAGGGGGGGGGAAAAACTGTTTTTT	CASSYRGGEKLFF
TRBD2	TRBV18	NA	18	TRBJ2-2	TGTGCCAGCTCGACGACAGATAGCGGGACGGTAAACACCGGGGAGCTGTTTTTT	CASSTTDSGTVNTGELFF
NA	TRBV11-2	NA	17	TRBJ1-2	TGTGCCAGCAGCCAGGGGATGGGGCCGGGATTTAACTATGGCTACACCTTC	CASSQGMGPGFNYGYTF
TRBD1	TRBV14	NA	15	TRBJ2-1	TGTGCCAGCAGCCAAGTAACAGGGGGAAACAATGAGCAGTTCTTC	CASSQVTGGNNEQFF
NA	TRBV13	NA	14	TRBJ1-2	TGTGCCAGCAGCTTGGAGGACCTACCCCATGGCTACACCTTC	CASSLEDLPHGYTF
TRBD1	TRBV5-1	NA	13	TRBJ1-2	TGCGCCAGCAGTTCTCAGGGGGCGCGAGGCTACACCTTC	CASSSQGARGYTF
NA	TRBV25-1	NA	15	TRBJ2-5	TGTGCCAGCAGTGAATATTCAGGGGTCCCAGAGACCCAGTACTTC	CASSEYSGVPETQYF
TRBD2	TRBV19	NA	17	TRBJ2-7	TGTGCCAGTAGTTCACCTCAGGGACTAGCGGGAGCCCACGAGCAGTACTTC	CASSSPQGLAGAHEQYF
NA	TRBV5-4	few	16	TRBJ1-1	TGTGCCAGCAGCTTGTATAAGGCCGGGTCGGACACTGAAGCTTTCTTT	CASSLYKAGSDTEAFF
NA	TRBV5-1	NA	16	TRBJ2-1	TGCGCCAGCAGCTTGGCCGGACAGAGGACATGGGATGAGCAGTTCTTC	CASSLAGQRTWDEQFF
TRBD1	TRBV28	NA	18	TRBJ1-1	TGTGCCAGCAGATCCGGGACAGGGGGCCAAGGGGCGAACACTGAAGCTTTCTTT	CASRSGTGGQGANTEAFF
NA	TRBV19	NA	14	TRBJ1-4	TGTGCCAGTAGTATAACAGGTGTTAATGAAAAACTGTTTTTT	CASSITGVNEKLFF
NA	TRBV6-1	NA	15	TRBJ2-3	TGTGCCAGCAGTGAAAGGGGGAGGGGCACAGATACGCAGTATTTT	CASSERGRGTDTQYF
NA	TRBV3-1/TRBV3-2	NA	13	TRBJ1-2	TGTGCCAGCAGCCAAGTTTCCGAAAGCAGCTACACCTTC	CASSQVSESSYTF
TRBD2	TRBV28	NA	15	TRBJ2-7	TGTGCCAGCAGTTCTACCAGGACTAGCGGGAGTGAGCAGTACTTC	CASSSTRTSGSEQYF
TRBD1	TRBV3-1/TRBV3-2	NA	14	TRBJ1-1	TGTGCCAGCAGTCTCAGGGGGATCGGCACTGAAGCTTTCTTT	CASSLRGIGTEAFF
TRBD1	TRBV7-3	NA	15	TRBJ1-1	TGTGCCAGCAGCCCGACAGGGGGAGGCTACACTGAAGCTTTCTTT	CASSPTGGGYTEAFF
NA	TRBV11-2	NA	13	TRBJ2-7	TGTGCCAGCAGCCCCGTACAGGGCTACGAGCAGTACTTC	CASSPVQGYEQYF
TRBD1	TRBV15	few	16	TRBJ1-6	TGTGCCACCAGCAGAGATAAGACAGGGTTAAGATCACCCCTCCACTTT	CATSRDKTGLRSPLHF
TRBD1	TRBV7-3	NA	15	TRBJ1-1	TGTGCCAGCAGCTTAACGGGACAGCTAAACACTGAAGCTTTCTTT	CASSLTGQLNTEAFF
NA	TRBV6-5	NA	15	TRBJ2-6	TGTGCCAGCAGCCCCAGGGTTACTGGGGCCAACGTCCTGACTTTC	CASSPRVTGANVLTF
TRBD1	TRBV6-5	NA	15	TRBJ1-2	TGTGCCAGCAGTTACGCTAACGACAGGGTGCGGGGCTACACCTTC	CASSYANDRVRGYTF
NA	TRBV19	NA	17	TRBJ1-1	TGTGCCAGTACCCCACATGGGGAGGGGGAATTTCGGACTGAAGCTTTCTTT	CASTPHGEGEFRTEAFF
NA	TRBV7-6	NA	15	TRBJ2-7	TGTGCCAGCAGCTTAAATAGGGCAGGGTCCCACGAGCAGTACTTC	CASSLNRAGSHEQYF
NA	TRBV2	NA	14	TRBJ1-3	TGTGCCAGCAGTGATGGGAGGACTGGAAACACCATATATTTT	CASSDGRTGNTIYF
NA	TRBV6-6	NA	13	TRBJ1-2	TGTGCCAGCAGCGCACTTTCTCTTTATGGCTACACCTTC	CASSALSLYGYTF
TRBD1	TRBV5-1	NA	16	TRBJ2-3	TGCGCCAGCAGCTTGGCACAGGGGGCAGTTGGGAATACGCAGTATTTT	CASSLAQGAVGNTQYF
TRBD1	TRBV11-3	once	14	TRBJ2-7	TGTGCCAGCAGCTTAGGGACAGGGGGCGATGAGCAGTACTTC	CASSLGTGGDEQYF
TRBD2	TRBV13	NA	16	TRBJ2-3	TGTGCCAGCAGCCCCCAGTCCGGGGGGGAGGCAGATACGCAGTATTTT	CASSPQSGGEADTQYF